Described below is a single TCR beta chain sequence and its context. Its antigen is not identified. One end of the junction does not line up with germline, which may come from a read error. This sample includes further DNA sequences coding for the same CDR3. Germline V gene sequence: CDR1 SGHNT, CDR2 YYREEE (reference sequence). This CDR3 contains 13 residues. This sample was included in a study of T cells in localized non-small cell lung cancer. Overall study findings and caveats: Paired adjacent lung recovered a median approximately 57 of the top 100 tumor clones. Longer overall survival associated with higher blood T cell density; shorter survival with higher adjacent-lung clonality. Peak T cell clonality was found in uninvolved adjacent lung, exceeding tumor.

TCRdb's copy holds only in-frame clones and misses some; the assay was immunoSEQ multiplex PCR. This table has 70,000 or so clones, approximately 84% appearing once. The V gene is TRBV5-4, the J gene TRBJ2-2; no clear D. Sequenced here: peripheral blood, sampled before any cancer treatment. The receptor was isolated from a female donor over 55 with stage I lung adenocarcinoma. The CDR3 reads CASSLGRPGELFF. The CDR3 DNA reads as TGTGCCAGTAGCTTGGGTCGCCCCGGGGAGCTGTTTTTT.